A selection of T cell receptor beta chains follows, all from one sample in a study of blood T cell repertoires in COVID-19. The repertoire was sequenced with immunoSEQ multiplex PCR; TCRdb's copy has only in-frame clones and lacks some. The sample lists about 200,000 clones; more than 60% were seen once. The sample consisted of peripheral blood. The receptors shown here come from a man aged 45-60 years who had recovered from COVID-19. CDR3s include the opening cysteine and the closing phenylalanine or tryptophan. A D gene is named only where the DNA matches it firmly. Clone size is given for some rows only: seen once, a few or many times, or a class if the clone is expanded.

>TRBV15|TRBD2|TRBJ2-5|NA
TGTGCCACCAGGCCCGTCGGGCTAGCGGGGGAGACCCAGTACTTC
CATRPVGLAGETQYF
>TRBV7-2|TRBD2|TRBJ2-1|few
TGTGCCAGCAGCTTATACGGGACTAGCGGAAACAATGAGCAGTTCTTC
CASSLYGTSGNNEQFF
>TRBV6-5|TRBD2|TRBJ2-5|NA
TGTGCCAGTAGTTTGTTAGCGGGACTACAAGAGACCCAGTACTTC
CASSLLAGLQETQYF
>TRBV4-1|NA|TRBJ1-4|few
TGCGCCAGCAGCCAAGCCCTCAAGATCAGGGGTTCTAATGAAAAACTGTTTTTT
CASSQALKIRGSNEKLFF
>TRBV21-1|NA|TRBJ2-3|NA
TGTGCCAGCAGCAAAGTGGACTCCGGGTACGCAGATACGCAGTATTTT
CASSKVDSGYADTQYF
>TRBV5-6|TRBD2|TRBJ2-3|once
TGTGCCAGCAGCGTCCGGGACTATCCTAGCACAGATACGCAGTATTTT
CASSVRDYPSTDTQYF
>TRBV5-1|TRBD2|TRBJ2-5|NA
TGCGCCAGCAGCAGGGGACTAGCAGTCCAAGAGACCCAGTACTTC
CASSRGLAVQETQYF
>TRBV5-1|TRBD1|TRBJ1-6|NA
TGCGCCAGCAGCTTGGCGGGGACAGGGTTATACAATTCACCCCTCCACTTT
CASSLAGTGLYNSPLHF
>TRBV5-1|TRBD1|TRBJ2-1|few
TGCGCCAGCAGCGGCTCCGGGACAGGGCTCTACAATGAGCAGTTCTTC
CASSGSGTGLYNEQFF
>TRBV30|TRBD1|TRBJ2-7|NA
TGTGCCTGGAGGGAGACAGGGCGATTGGGGGAGCAGTACTTC
CAWRETGRLGEQYF
>TRBV6-6|NA|TRBJ1-1|NA
TGTGCCAGCAGTTACGACAGGAGTGGAACTGAAGCTTTCTTT
CASSYDRSGTEAFF
>TRBV30|NA|TRBJ1-6|NA
TGTGCCTGGAGCGACAGTTTCCGATCACCCCTCCACTTT
CAWSDSFRSPLHF
>TRBV12-3/TRBV12-4|NA|TRBJ2-1|NA
TGTGCCAGCAAAGCCCAGGTACACAATGAGCAGTTCTTC
CASKAQVHNEQFF
>TRBV18|NA|TRBJ2-5|few
TGTGCCAGCTCACCACAGGCATGGGGGCTACAAGAGACCCAGTACTTC
CASSPQAWGLQETQYF
>TRBV5-1|NA|TRBJ2-7|NA
TGCGCCAGCAGCTTGGAGGGCAGGGGATATTACGAGCAGTACTTC
CASSLEGRGYYEQYF
>TRBV19|TRBD1|TRBJ1-4|NA
TGTGCCAGTAGTATTGGGACAGGAGGCGAAAAACTGTTTTTT
CASSIGTGGEKLFF
>TRBV28|TRBD1|TRBJ1-5|NA
TGTGCCAGCAGTTTGGGACAGGCACGTCAGCCCCAGCATTTT
CASSLGQARQPQHF
>TRBV9|NA|TRBJ2-2|NA
TGTGCCAGCAGCGTAGACGGGTCAGCCGGGGAGCTGTTTTTT
CASSVDGSAGELFF
>TRBV25-1|TRBD1|TRBJ2-6|NA
TGTGCCAGCAGTCCGTTGGGACAGCCAGGCTCTGGGGCCAACGTCCTGACTTTC
CASSPLGQPGSGANVLTF
>TRBV6-5|NA|TRBJ2-2|NA
TGTGCCAGCAGGCGGAGTTTTCGTACCGGGGAGCTGTTTTTT
CASRRSFRTGELFF
>TRBV19|NA|TRBJ1-2|NA
TGTGCCAGTAGTATAACAGGGACCTATGGCTACACCTTC
CASSITGTYGYTF
>TRBV9|NA|TRBJ1-2|NA
TGTGCCAGCAGCGTAGGGGGGCTTTCTATATTCTATGGCTACACCTTC
CASSVGGLSIFYGYTF
>TRBV7-9|TRBD1|TRBJ1-2|NA
TGTGCCAGCAGCGTCCGGGACAGGGGATGGTATGGCTACACCTTC
CASSVRDRGWYGYTF
>TRBV6-5|TRBD1|TRBJ1-2|NA
TGTGCCAGCAGGGGACAGGGGGCGCGAGGCTACACCTTC
CASRGQGARGYTF
>TRBV27|TRBD1|TRBJ1-2|NA
TGTGCCAGCAGTTTTAGGGGGCAGGACTATGGCTACACCTTC
CASSFRGQDYGYTF
>TRBV23-1|TRBD1|TRBJ1-6|once
TGCGCCAGCAGTCTCGCGTACGGGACAGGGAGTAAGAGCTCCTATAATTCACCCCTCCACTTT
CASSLAYGTGSKSSYNSPLHF
>TRBV29-1|NA|TRBJ2-1|NA
TGCAGCGTCGAGCCGGGTACCAATGAGCAGTTCTTC
CSVEPGTNEQFF
>TRBV6-5|TRBD1|TRBJ1-3|NA
TGTGCCAGCAGGATCAGGGGGCCCTCTGGAAACACCATATATTTT
CASRIRGPSGNTIYF
>TRBV19|NA|TRBJ2-7|NA
TGTGCCAGTAGTATTTCGGGGGAGGAGTTCTACGAGCAGTACTTC
CASSISGEEFYEQYF
>TRBV5-1|NA|TRBJ1-1|NA
TGCGCCAGCAGCGCCCAGAACAGGAACACTGAAGCTTTCTTT
CASSAQNRNTEAFF
>TRBV5-1|NA|TRBJ2-5|NA
TGCGCCAGCGGCTCGGGAGTGGGGGAGACCCAGTACTTC
CASGSGVGETQYF
>TRBV15|NA|TRBJ2-2|NA
TGTACCACCAGCAGAGATCTCTTAGCGGAGGGCCGAAAGGAGGAGCTGTTTTTT
CTTSRDLLAEGRKEELFF
>TRBV7-9|NA|TRBJ1-6|NA
TGTGCCAGCAGCTTAGGGTCAGGGTTCGGCTCACCCCTCCACTTT
CASSLGSGFGSPLHF
>TRBV5-6|TRBD1|TRBJ1-2|NA
TGTGCCAGCAGCTTGGCCGAAGGGACAGGCTATGGCTACACCTTC
CASSLAEGTGYGYTF
>TRBV5-1|TRBD1|TRBJ1-4|NA
TGCGCCAGCAGCGATACAGGGGGTGAGGATGAAAAACTGTTTTTT
CASSDTGGEDEKLFF
>TRBV19|NA|TRBJ1-5|once
TGTGCCAGTAGTATCCCCACCGGGGGGTTCAGTAGCAATCAGCCCCAGCATTTT
CASSIPTGGFSSNQPQHF
>TRBV6-5|NA|TRBJ2-7|NA
TGTGCCAGCAGTTACTCGCGCGGGACCCCCGTCCGGGCGCAGTACTTC
CASSYSRGTPVRAQYF
>TRBV7-2|TRBD1|TRBJ1-2|NA
TGTGCCAGCAGCTTAGTTTTGTTGCGGACAGGGGATGGCTACACCTTC
CASSLVLLRTGDGYTF
>TRBV5-4|TRBD1|TRBJ2-5|few
TGTGCCAGCGCCCGGGAACAGGGGCAATCCGAAGAGACCCAGTACTTC
CASAREQGQSEETQYF
>TRBV2|NA|TRBJ2-7|NA
TGTGCCAGTAGGAGTACAGGGCAGCTCGGGCAGTACTTC
CASRSTGQLGQYF
>TRBV12-3/TRBV12-4|NA|TRBJ2-1|NA
TGTGCCAGCAGTTTGCAGAGCAGGGAGCAGTTCTTC
CASSLQSREQFF
>TRBV5-4|TRBD2|TRBJ2-1|NA
TGTGCCAGCAGCTTGGGTGGACTAGCGGCAGTCAATGAGCAGTTCTTC
CASSLGGLAAVNEQFF
>TRBV6-1|TRBD1|TRBJ2-2|once
TGTGCCAGCAGTGATCTCCCGGACAGGGTACGGAGCGGGGAGCTGTTTTTT
CASSDLPDRVRSGELFF
>TRBV7-2|NA|TRBJ1-2|NA
TGTGCCAGCAGCCCCCCGGGCTATGGCTACACCTTC
CASSPPGYGYTF
>TRBV7-2|TRBD2|TRBJ2-1|NA
TGTGCCAGCAGCTTAGGACTAGCGGAGGGACGGTACAATGAGCAGTTCTTC
CASSLGLAEGRYNEQFF
>TRBV5-4|TRBD2|TRBJ2-7|NA
TGTGCCAGCAGCTCGATCGGCGGCGGGAGAAGTTCCTACGAGCAGTACTTC
CASSSIGGGRSSYEQYF
>TRBV7-9|TRBD1|TRBJ1-1|NA
TGTGCCAGCAGCGTTAGACAGGGAAACACTGAAGCTTTCTTT
CASSVRQGNTEAFF
>TRBV18|TRBD1|TRBJ2-1|NA
TGTGCCAGCTCACCGGACAGGGGGTCCTACAATGAGCAGTTCTTC
CASSPDRGSYNEQFF
>TRBV20-1|TRBD2|TRBJ2-1|NA
TGCAGTGCTAGTCCTAGCGGCCCTTGGTACAATGAGCAGTTCTTC
CSASPSGPWYNEQFF